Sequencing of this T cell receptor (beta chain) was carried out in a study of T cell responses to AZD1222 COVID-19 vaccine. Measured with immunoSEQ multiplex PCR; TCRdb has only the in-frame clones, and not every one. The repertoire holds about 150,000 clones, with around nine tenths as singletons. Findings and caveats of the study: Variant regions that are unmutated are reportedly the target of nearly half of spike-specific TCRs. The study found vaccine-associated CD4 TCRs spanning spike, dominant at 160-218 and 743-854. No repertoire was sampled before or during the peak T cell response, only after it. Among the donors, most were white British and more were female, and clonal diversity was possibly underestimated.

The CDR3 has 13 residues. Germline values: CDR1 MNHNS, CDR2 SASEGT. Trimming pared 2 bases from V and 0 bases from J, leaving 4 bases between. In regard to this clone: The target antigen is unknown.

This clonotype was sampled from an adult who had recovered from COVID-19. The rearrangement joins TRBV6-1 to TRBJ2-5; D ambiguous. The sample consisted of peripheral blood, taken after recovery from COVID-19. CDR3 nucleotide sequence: TGTGCCAGCAGTGAAATCTACCAAGAGACCCAGTACTTC. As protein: CASSEIYQETQYF.